The clone carrying this T cell receptor beta chain showed up just a few times. Its specificity is not known. TCR beta cDNA was made from around 460 ng total RNA with a constant-region primer. Slightly modified ARM-PCR served as the procedure for the TCR beta libraries. These libraries came from three rounds of nested multiplex PCR. The first two PCR rounds, approximately 11 cycles each, used TRBV1-TRBV30 forward primers and a C-beta reverse primer. TCRdb re-called the multiplex PCR reads with MiXCR, one entry per CDR3 protein. This sample has fewer than 350,000 distinct CDR3 sequences, with less than 75% found just once. These data belong to a study of tumor-infiltrating lymphocytes in primary liver carcinoma. General study results and limits: Tumor region pairs shared more overlap than did tumor-adjacent and tumor-blood pairs.

V gave up 4 bases and J gave up 5 bases, with 19 bases separating them. The CDR3 is made up of 15 amino acids. The germline V gene has CDR1 GTSNPN and CDR2 SVGIG (reference sequence). Out of unsorted whole blood came the blood RNA, and germline DNA was extracted as well. The TCR originated in a man aged 35-49 years with primary liver carcinoma and hepatitis B virus infection. What was sequenced was peripheral blood. The rearrangement joins TRBV30 to TRBJ2-3; possible D gene TRBD1, 6 bases. CDR3 amino acids: CAWIASRGAKDTQYF. CDR3 nucleotide sequence: TGTGCCTGGATCGCATCCAGGGGCGCGAAAGATACGCAGTATTTT.